The source of this TCR beta chain is a study of cytomegalovirus exposure and HLA in healthy donors. On the study more broadly: It was reported in a later analysis that the same platform had been used for the 120 validation repertoires as for the 666 first-cohort repertoires.

Details on this clone: Its antigen is not known.

Findings and limits, study-wide: TCR sequences were mostly rare, though some public TCRs occurred in many donors. In vitro assays verified that three CMV-associated chains recognized CMV antigens specifically. Cytomegalovirus-associated TCR beta chains were listed, numbering more than 150.

This table comes from immunoSEQ multiplex PCR, and its TCRdb copy is limited to in-frame clones, with some not included. Among 100,000 to 120,000 clones listed, 70% to 90% were seen once. The CDR3 is 14 residues long. Trimming at V came to 3 bases and at J to 2 bases, leaving 2 bases not matched to a gene. Germline-derived CDR1 and CDR2 are SGHRS and YFSETQ. The TCR originated in a woman aged 18-29 years in good health and CMV-seronegative. The sample taken for sequencing was PBMCs. The chain has TRBV5-1 and TRBJ2-3; 8 positions match TRBD1. DNA for the CDR3: TGCGCCAGCAGCTGGACAGGGTTCACAGATACGCAGTATTTT. Its protein product is CASSWTGFTDTQYF.